This T cell receptor beta chain is drawn from a study of OX40 agonist ivuxolimab in advanced cancers. Study background: Across the patients, intravenous ivuxolimab was delivered every 2 weeks at 0.01 to 10 mg/kg. Males comprised around four fifths of the group, whose mean age was approximately 62 years (range roughly 23 to 90). Study outcomes and limitations: On average, CD8+ T cells showed a greater number of expanded clones than CD4+. Dose levels from 0.1 to 3.0 mg/kg saw CD4+ and CD8+ blood T cells expand clonally by week 6.

Concerning this clone: Its antigen remains unknown.

The CDR3 has 16 residues. Sequencing used immunoSEQ multiplex PCR; TCRdb keeps in-frame clones, though not all of them. The table lists about 96,000 clones, 70% to 85% of them singletons. The J gene is TRBJ1-1, the V gene TRBV21-1. TRBV21-1 is a pseudogene. The origin of this receptor is an adult with an advanced solid tumor such as melanoma, head and neck, liver or kidney cancer. This sample comprised CD4+ or CD8+ T cells sorted from blood, obtained in a trial of the OX40 agonist ivuxolimab. The CDR3 region has the DNA TGTGCCAGCAGCAAAGGGTCCCCCGAGAGGTTCACTGAAGCTTTCTTT. This gives the protein CASSKGSPERFTEAFF.